The clone carrying this TCR beta chain appeared a few times. Here immunoSEQ multiplex PCR was the method, and the copy in TCRdb shows in-frame clones only, minus some. Among nearly 250,000 clones listed, 80% to 90% were seen once. This specimen comes from a study of blood T cell repertoires in COVID-19. V lost 8 bases, J lost 6 bases, and 5 bases stayed unmatched. The CDR3 sequence is 13 residues long. Germline assignment: CDR1 MGHDK and CDR2 SYGVNS. The sample consisted of PBMCs or T cells enriched from blood (not recorded which). This chain uses TRBV25-1 with TRBJ2-2; 8 nucleotides match TRBD1. The receptor's source is a man between 45 and 60 years old who had been exposed to COVID-19. CDR3 amino acids: CASGEQGAGELFF. CDR3 bases: TGTGCCAGCGGCGAACAGGGGGCCGGGGAGCTGTTTTTT.